Included here is one TCR beta chain sequence, with context. The entry originates in a study of T cell responses to AZD1222 COVID-19 vaccine. Between the trimmed V and J ends, which lost 1 base and 8 bases, there was a span of 9 bases. This CDR3 is 13 amino acids long. Looked up from germline, CDR1 is SGHVS and CDR2 is FNYEAQ. Only in-frame clones appear in the TCRdb table, and some are missing; sequencing was by immunoSEQ multiplex PCR. The sample lists 130,000 to 150,000 clones, 85% to 95% seen once, with roughly 12% in the top ten. V gene TRBV7-6 combines with J gene TRBJ2-1; D is uncertain. The material sequenced was peripheral blood, taken after recovery from COVID-19. The receptor comes from an adult who had recovered from COVID-19. The CDR3 is CASSLGGLDEQFF. The CDR3 nucleotides read TGTGCCAGCAGCTTAGGGGGATTGGATGAGCAGTTCTTC.